This TCR beta chain was sequenced during a study of shared clonotypes between healthy human individuals. Template amounts of around 310 ng DNA, roughly 28,000 T cell genomes, were employed in unsorted PBMC replicate PCRs. Sequencing used immunoSEQ multiplex PCR; TCRdb keeps in-frame clones, though not all of them. Of approximately 500,000 clones listed, 65% to 85% are singletons. Healthy HIV-negative adults with no recent acute infections or vaccinations were recruited as donors. Points from the study as a whole: Represented diversity, genetic and exposure-history alike, was limited by few donors.

For this clone: The antigen is unknown.

CDR3 length: 14 amino acids. CDR1 LGHNA and CDR2 YSLEER come from the germline V gene. V lost 1 base and J 2 bases, leaving 9 bases between the germline ends. The clonotype comes from a woman aged 40-49 years in good health. Some clones in this sample may be carry-over from other donors' samples. The rearrangement joins TRBV4-3 to TRBJ2-7; tentative D call: TRBD1 (6 bases). Specimen: PBMCs. The CDR3 reads CASSQGTATYEQYF. CDR3 nucleotide sequence: TGCGCCAGCAGCCAAGGGACAGCCACCTACGAGCAGTACTTC.